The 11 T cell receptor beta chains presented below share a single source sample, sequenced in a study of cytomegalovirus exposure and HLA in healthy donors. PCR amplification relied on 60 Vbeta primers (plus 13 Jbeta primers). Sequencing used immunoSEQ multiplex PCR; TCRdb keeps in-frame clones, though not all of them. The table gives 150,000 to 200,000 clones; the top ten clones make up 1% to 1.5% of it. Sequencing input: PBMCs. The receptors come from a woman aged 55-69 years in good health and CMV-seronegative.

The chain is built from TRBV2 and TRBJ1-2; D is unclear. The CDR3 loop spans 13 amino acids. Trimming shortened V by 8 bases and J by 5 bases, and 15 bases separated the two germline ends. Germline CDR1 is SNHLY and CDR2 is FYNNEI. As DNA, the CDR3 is TGTGCCAGCCGAACAACTACCGCTTATGGCTACACCTTC. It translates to CASRTTTAYGYTF.

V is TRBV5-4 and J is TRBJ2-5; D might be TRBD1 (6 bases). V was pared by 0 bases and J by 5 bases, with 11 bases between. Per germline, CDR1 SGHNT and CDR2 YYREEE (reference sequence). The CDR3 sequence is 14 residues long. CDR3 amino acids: CASSLDRVRETQYF. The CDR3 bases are TGTGCCAGCAGCTTGGACAGGGTGAGGGAGACCCAGTACTTC.

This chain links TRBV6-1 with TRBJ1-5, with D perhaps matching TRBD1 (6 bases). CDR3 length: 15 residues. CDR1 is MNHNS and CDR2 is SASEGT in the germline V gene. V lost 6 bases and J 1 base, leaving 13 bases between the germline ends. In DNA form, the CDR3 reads TGTGCCAGCAGAGGGGGGGTAGGCAGCAATCAGCCCCAGCATTTT. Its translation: CASRGGVGSNQPQHF.

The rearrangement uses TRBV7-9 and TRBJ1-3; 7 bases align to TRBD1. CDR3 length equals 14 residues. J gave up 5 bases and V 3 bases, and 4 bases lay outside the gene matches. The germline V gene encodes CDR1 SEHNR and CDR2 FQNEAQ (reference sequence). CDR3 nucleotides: TGTGCCAGCAGCTTTCAGGGGGTTAGAAACACCATATATTTT. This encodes CASSFQGVRNTIYF.

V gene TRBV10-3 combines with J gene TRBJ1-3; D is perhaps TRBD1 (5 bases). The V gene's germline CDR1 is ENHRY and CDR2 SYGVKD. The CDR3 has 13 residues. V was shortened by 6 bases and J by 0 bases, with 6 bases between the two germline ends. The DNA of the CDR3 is TGTGCCATCAGGGGGCGCTCTGGAAACACCATATATTTT. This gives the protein CAIRGRSGNTIYF.

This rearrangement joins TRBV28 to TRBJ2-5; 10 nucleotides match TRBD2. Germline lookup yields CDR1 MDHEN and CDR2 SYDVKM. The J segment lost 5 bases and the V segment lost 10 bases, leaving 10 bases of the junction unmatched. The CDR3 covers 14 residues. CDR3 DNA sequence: TGTGCCACCTTTCTAGCGGGGGCTGGGGAGACCCAGTACTTC. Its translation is CATFLAGAGETQYF. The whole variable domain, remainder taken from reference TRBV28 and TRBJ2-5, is DVKVTQSSRYLVKRTGEKVFLECVQDMDHENMFWYRQDPGLGLRLIYFSYDVKMKEKGDIPEGYSVSREKKERFSLILESASTNQTSMYLCATFLAGAGETQYFGPGTRLLVL.

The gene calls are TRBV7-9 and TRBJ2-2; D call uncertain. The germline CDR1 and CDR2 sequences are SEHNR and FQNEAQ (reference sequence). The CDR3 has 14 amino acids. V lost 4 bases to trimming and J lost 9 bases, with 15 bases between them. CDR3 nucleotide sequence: TGTGCCAGCAGCTCTAACGTTCCCCTCCGGGAGCTGTTTTTT. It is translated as CASSSNVPLRELFF.

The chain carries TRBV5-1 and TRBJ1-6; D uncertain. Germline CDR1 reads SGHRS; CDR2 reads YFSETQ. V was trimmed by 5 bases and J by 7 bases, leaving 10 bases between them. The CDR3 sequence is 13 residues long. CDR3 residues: CASRKETNSPLHF. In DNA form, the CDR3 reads TGCGCCAGCAGGAAAGAGACAAATTCACCCCTCCACTTT. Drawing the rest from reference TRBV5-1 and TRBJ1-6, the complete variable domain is KAGVTQTPRYLIKTRGQQVTLSCSPISGHRSVSWYQQTPGQGLQFLFEYFSETQRNKGNFPGRFSGRQFSNSRSEMNVSTLELGDSALYLCASRKETNSPLHFGNGTRLTVT.

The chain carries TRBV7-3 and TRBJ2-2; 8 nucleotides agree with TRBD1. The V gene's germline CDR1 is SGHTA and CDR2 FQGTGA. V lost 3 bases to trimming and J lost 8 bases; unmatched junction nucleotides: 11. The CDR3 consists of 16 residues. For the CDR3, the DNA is TGTGCCAGCAGCTTGGACCGGGACAGGCTTGGGGGGGAGCTGTTTTTT. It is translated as CASSLDRDRLGGELFF.

The CDR3 coding sequence is TGTGCCAGCAGCAATGACAGGAACACTGAAGCTTTCTTT. Translated, it gives CASSNDRNTEAFF. The chain is built from TRBV5-4 and TRBJ1-1; tentative D call: TRBD1 (5 bases). The V gene lost 4 bases and the J gene lost 1 base, with 8 bases spanning the gap. The length of the CDR3 is 13 residues. CDR1 is SGHNT and CDR2 is YYREEE in the germline V gene (reference sequence).

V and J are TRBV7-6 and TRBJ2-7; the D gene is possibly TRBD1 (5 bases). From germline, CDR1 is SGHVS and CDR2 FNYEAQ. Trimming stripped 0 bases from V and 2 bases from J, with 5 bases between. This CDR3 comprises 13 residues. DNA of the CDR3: TGTGCCAGCAGCTTAGCGGGGCCCTACGAGCAGTACTTC. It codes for CASSLAGPYEQYF.